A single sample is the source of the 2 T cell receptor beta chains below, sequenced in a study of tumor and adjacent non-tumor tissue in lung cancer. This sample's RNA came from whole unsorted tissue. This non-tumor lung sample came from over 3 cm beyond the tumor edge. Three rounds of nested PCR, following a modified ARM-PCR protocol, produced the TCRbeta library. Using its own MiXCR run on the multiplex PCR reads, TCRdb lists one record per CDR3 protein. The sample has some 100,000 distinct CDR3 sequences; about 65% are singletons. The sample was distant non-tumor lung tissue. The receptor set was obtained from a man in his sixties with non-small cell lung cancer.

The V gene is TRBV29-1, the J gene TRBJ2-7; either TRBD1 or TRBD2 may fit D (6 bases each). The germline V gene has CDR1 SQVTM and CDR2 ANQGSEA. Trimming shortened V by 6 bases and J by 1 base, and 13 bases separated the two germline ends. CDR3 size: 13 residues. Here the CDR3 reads CSVWRGSSYEQYF. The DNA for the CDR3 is TGCAGCGTCTGGAGGGGGAGTTCCTACGAGCAGTACTTC.

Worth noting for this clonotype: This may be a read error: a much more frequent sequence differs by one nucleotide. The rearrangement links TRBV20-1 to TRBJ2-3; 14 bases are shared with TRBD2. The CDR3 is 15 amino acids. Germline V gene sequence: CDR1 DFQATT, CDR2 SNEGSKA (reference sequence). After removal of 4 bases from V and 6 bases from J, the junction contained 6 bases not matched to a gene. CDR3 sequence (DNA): TGCAGTGCTACCAGACTAGCGGGGGGGTCGGATACGCAGTATTTT. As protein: CSATRLAGGSDTQYF.